The 2 T cell receptor beta chains reported below all come from one sample, sequenced in a study of cytomegalovirus exposure and HLA in healthy donors. Primers for the PCR totalled 60 Vbeta and 13 Jbeta. Using immunoSEQ multiplex PCR, the repertoire was profiled, and TCRdb retains in-frame clones only, with some absent. The ten top clones account for approximately 6.8%, within a sample of over 100,000 clones. The sample taken for sequencing was PBMCs. Receptors were obtained from a man aged 35-49 years in good health and CMV-seropositive.

This chain connects TRBV27 to TRBJ2-1, with TRBD2 identical over 10 bases. After removal of 2 bases from V and 9 bases from J, the junction contained 7 bases not matched to a gene. The CDR3 loop spans 15 amino acids. From germline, CDR1 is MNHEY and CDR2 SMNVEV (reference sequence). CDR3 region: CASSLGLAGEGEQFF. CDR3 sequence (DNA): TGTGCCAGCAGTTTAGGGCTAGCGGGAGAAGGTGAGCAGTTCTTC.

The chain uses TRBV7-8 and TRBJ1-3, with unresolved D. Germline CDR1 SGHVS, CDR2 FQNEAQ. Trimming took off 4 bases at V and 2 bases at J, with 9 bases between the two ends. The CDR3 loop spans 14 amino acids. The CDR3: CASSSGWAGNTIYF. CDR3 bases: TGTGCCAGCAGCTCGGGGTGGGCTGGAAACACCATATATTTT.